This passage covers 2 T cell receptor beta chains from one sample sequenced in a study of CD4 and CD8 cells across lung adenocarcinoma regions. TCRdb itself ran the PCR reads through MiXCR, one entry per CDR3 protein. The repertoire has 20,000 or so distinct CDR3 sequences, approximately 50% of them found once; the top ten carry 30% to 40%. Sequencing input: CD8+ T cells from the margin of a lung tumor. These receptors were taken from a male donor with lung adenocarcinoma. The CD4 and CD8 labels of this study may be unreliable.

The rearrangement uses TRBV27 and TRBJ2-1, with D unclear. The CDR3 is made up of 12 amino acids. Per germline, CDR1 MNHEY and CDR2 SMNVEV (reference sequence). The V and J ends lost 3 bases and 9 bases respectively, with 9 bases between them. DNA of the CDR3: TGTGCCAGCAGTTTCCAAGCCTCTGAGCAGTTCTTC. Amino acid sequence: CASSFQASEQFF.

Many counts were recorded for this clonotype. The V gene is TRBV4-1, the J gene TRBJ2-3; maybe TRBD2 (5 bases). The CDR3 is 15 residues long. V was cut by 5 bases and J by 2 bases, with 14 bases left in between. Germline CDR1 and CDR2: MGHRA and YSYEKL. The CDR3 nucleotides read TGCGCCAGCAGCTCGAGGGTGGAGTACACAGATACGCAGTATTTT. This codes for CASSSRVEYTDTQYF.